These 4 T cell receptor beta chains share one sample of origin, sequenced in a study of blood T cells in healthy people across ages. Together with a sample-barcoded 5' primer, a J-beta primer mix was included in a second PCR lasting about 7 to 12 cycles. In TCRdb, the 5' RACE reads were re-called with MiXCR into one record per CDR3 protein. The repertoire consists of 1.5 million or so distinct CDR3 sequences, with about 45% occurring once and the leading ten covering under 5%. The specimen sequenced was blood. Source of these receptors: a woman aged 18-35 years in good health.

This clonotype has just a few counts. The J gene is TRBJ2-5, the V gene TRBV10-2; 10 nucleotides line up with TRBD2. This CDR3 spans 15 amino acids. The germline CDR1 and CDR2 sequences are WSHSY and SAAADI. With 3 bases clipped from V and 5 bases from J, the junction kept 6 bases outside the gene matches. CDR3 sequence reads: CASSDLGLARETQYF. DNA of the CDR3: TGCGCCAGCAGTGACCTGGGACTAGCGAGGGAGACCCAGTACTTC.

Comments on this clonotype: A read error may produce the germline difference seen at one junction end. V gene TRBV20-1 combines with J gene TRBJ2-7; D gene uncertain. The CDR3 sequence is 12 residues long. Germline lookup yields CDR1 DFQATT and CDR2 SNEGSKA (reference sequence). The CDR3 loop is CSAKISAYEQYF. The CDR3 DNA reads TGCAGCGCTAAAATCTCGGCCTACGAGCAGTACTTC.

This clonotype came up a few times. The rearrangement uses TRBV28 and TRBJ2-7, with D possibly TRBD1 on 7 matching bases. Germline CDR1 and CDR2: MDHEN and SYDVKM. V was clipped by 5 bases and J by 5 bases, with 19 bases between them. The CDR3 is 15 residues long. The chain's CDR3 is CASSDPTGRLNEQYF. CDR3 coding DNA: TGTGCCAGCAGTGATCCGACAGGGAGGCTCAACGAGCAGTACTTC.

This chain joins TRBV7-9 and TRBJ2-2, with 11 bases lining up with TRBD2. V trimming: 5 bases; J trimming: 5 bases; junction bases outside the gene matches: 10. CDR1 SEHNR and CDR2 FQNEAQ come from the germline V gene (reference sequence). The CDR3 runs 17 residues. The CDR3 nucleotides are TGTGCCAGCAGCCCCACTAGCGGGAGTATGGGTACCGGGGAGCTGTTTTTT. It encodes CASSPTSGSMGTGELFF.